These 20 T cell receptor beta chains originate from one sample sequenced in a study of regulatory T cells in long-lasting Graves disease. Through Arm-PCR of CDR3 regions and iRepertoire HTBI primers, TCR beta libraries were built. TCRdb fed the multiplex PCR reads into MiXCR, producing one record per CDR3 protein. The table shows 360,000 or so distinct CDR3 sequences, with approximately 15% occurring only once. Time point noted: newly diagnosed GD, antithyroid drugs for less than 3 months. RNA extracted from PBMCs served as the sequencing template. These data also formed part of another study, on T cells in Graves' hyperthyroidism and ophthalmopathy.

This material consisted of peripheral blood mononuclear cells (PBMCs), taken at new diagnosis, from a patient treated with antithyroid drugs. These receptors came from a man aged 40-50 years with Graves disease.

This clonotype was recorded a few times. The chain is built from TRBV20-1 and TRBJ2-2; 10 bases align to TRBD2. The trim removed 1 base at V and 5 bases at J, leaving 10 bases unmatched. The CDR3 totals 17 residues. CDR1 DFQATT and CDR2 SNEGSKA come from the germline V gene (reference sequence). Here the CDR3 reads CSARGQRLAGGTGELFF. The CDR3 nucleotides are TGCAGTGCTAGAGGCCAGCGACTAGCGGGCGGGACCGGGGAGCTGTTTTTT.

The CDR3 DNA reads as TGTGCCAGCAGCTTGGTTACAAGCGAAAAACTGTTTTTT. Its translation: CASSLVTSEKLFF. The chain joins TRBV5-5 to TRBJ1-4; D is unclear. V was clipped by 0 bases and J by 8 bases, with 8 bases between them. The CDR3 totals 13 residues. CDR1 and CDR2 (germline): SGHKS, YYEKEE (reference sequence).

This clonotype has a count of ten or more. J is TRBJ2-7 and V is TRBV28; 10 positions match TRBD2. Germline trimming cut 3 bases from V and 4 bases from J; bases unmatched to any gene: 18. The CDR3 loop spans 19 amino acids. From germline, CDR1 is MDHEN and CDR2 SYDVKM. The CDR3 DNA sequence: TGTGCCAGCAGTTTTTCCCCCGTCCGGCTAGCGGGGGATACATACGAGCAGTACTTC. Protein sequence: CASSFSPVRLAGDTYEQYF.

This clonotype was counted many times. The chain recombines TRBV28 with TRBJ2-1; no reliable D call. CDR3 length: 13 residues. From germline, CDR1 is MDHEN and CDR2 SYDVKM. V was cut by 7 bases and J by 6 bases, with 13 bases left in between. CDR3 DNA: TGTGCCAGCACTCCCCCTGTCCTCAATGAGCAGTTCTTC. The encoded protein is CASTPPVLNEQFF.

There are many counts of this clonotype. The chain combines TRBV28 with TRBJ1-2, with TRBD1 matching 8 bases. This CDR3 region has 16 residues. CDR1 MDHEN and CDR2 SYDVKM come from the germline V gene. V shed 5 bases, J shed 3 bases, and the junction held 11 bases outside the gene matches. As DNA, the CDR3 is TGTGCCAGCAGTCCCCTCGGACAGGGACCTTACTATGGCTACACCTTC. This sequence encodes CASSPLGQGPYYGYTF.

The chain uses TRBV11-3 and TRBJ2-2; D is unclear. Trimming pared 2 bases from V and 1 base from J, leaving 8 bases between. Germline CDR1 and CDR2: SGHNT and YENEEA. The CDR3 runs 15 residues. This chain's CDR3 is CASSLLDGNTGELFF. In DNA, the CDR3 is TGTGCCAGCAGCTTATTGGACGGGAACACCGGGGAGCTGTTTTTT.

The chain joins TRBV9 to TRBJ2-1; possibly TRBD2 for D (5 bases). Germline CDR1 is SGDLS and CDR2 is YYNGEE. Trimming stripped 0 bases from V and 0 bases from J, with 7 bases between. The CDR3 is made up of 15 amino acids. CDR3 amino acids: CASSVAGNSYNEQFF. The DNA for the CDR3 is TGTGCCAGCAGCGTAGCGGGGAACTCCTACAATGAGCAGTTCTTC.

There are many counts of this clonotype. V is TRBV7-2 and J is TRBJ2-1; D is possibly TRBD2 (6 bases). V dropped 5 bases and J dropped 4 bases, with 15 bases sitting between them. CDR1 is SGHTA and CDR2 is FQGNSA in the germline V gene. The CDR3 extends over 15 amino acids. CDR3 protein: CASSPGPGRYNEQFF. The CDR3 DNA sequence: TGTGCCAGCAGCCCCGGACCGGGGAGGTACAATGAGCAGTTCTTC.

This clonotype was recorded a few times. The chain has TRBV4-2 and TRBJ1-5; 11 positions match TRBD1. V trimming: 4 bases; J trimming: 7 bases; junction bases outside the gene matches: 6. The CDR3 runs to 15 residues. Germline CDR1 LGHNA, CDR2 YNFKEQ. The CDR3 reads CASSLTGTGGQPQHF. CDR3 sequence (DNA): TGTGCCAGCAGCCTGACCGGGACAGGGGGACAGCCCCAGCATTTT.

V is TRBV29-1 and J is TRBJ2-2; D is unresolved. The CDR3 is 13 amino acids. CDR1 is SQVTM, CDR2 ANQGSEA, per germline. Between the trimmed V and J ends, which lost 4 bases and 4 bases, there was a span of 10 bases. Written as DNA, the CDR3 is TGCAGCGTTGCGGATGACTTCACCGGGGAGCTGTTTTTT. Amino acid sequence: CSVADDFTGELFF.

This clonotype appeared many times. The CDR3 loop is CSVPTGRGANEQFF. CDR3 in DNA: TGCAGCGTCCCGACAGGCAGGGGGGCCAATGAGCAGTTCTTC. This sequence joins TRBV29-1 and TRBJ2-1, with D maybe TRBD1 (7 bases). Per germline, CDR1 SQVTM and CDR2 ANQGSEA. The CDR3 loop spans 14 amino acids. The V end lost 6 bases, the J end lost 6 bases, and 18 bases lay between the germline ends.

In this sample, this clonotype turned up many times. The chain has TRBV7-6 and TRBJ2-5; D ambiguous. Trimming removed 3 bases from V and 1 base from J, with 9 bases in between. This CDR3 has 14 residues. CDR1 is SGHVS and CDR2 is FNYEAQ in the germline V gene. Here the CDR3 reads CASSLGRSQETQYF. CDR3 bases: TGTGCCAGCAGCTTGGGCAGGTCCCAAGAGACCCAGTACTTC.

Ten or more counts support this clonotype. The rearrangement links TRBV6-1 to TRBJ1-5; tentatively, D is TRBD1 (5 bases). The germline V and J ends were trimmed by 6 bases and 4 bases, with 16 bases remaining between them. CDR3 size: 15 residues. CDR1 and CDR2 (germline): MNHNS, SASEGT. The CDR3 DNA reads TGTGCCAGCAGACGATATTTGACAGAAAATCAGCCCCAGCATTTT. Translation: CASRRYLTENQPQHF.

This clonotype has at least ten counts. The chain employs TRBV2 and TRBJ2-2; 9 bases agree with TRBD2. V shed 8 bases and J 2 bases; nucleotides not matched to a gene: 6. CDR3 length equals 15 residues. Per germline, CDR1 SNHLY and CDR2 FYNNEI. The CDR3 DNA reads as TGTGCCAGCCAGCGGGGGGATCTAAACACCGGGGAGCTGTTTTTT. Residues: CASQRGDLNTGELFF.

This clonotype has at least ten counts. CDR3 DNA sequence: TGTGCCATCGCCCGGGCCCCGGCATCCTACGAGCAGTACTTC. Its translation is CAIARAPASYEQYF. The rearrangement uses TRBV10-3 and TRBJ2-7; D is ambiguous. The CDR3 has 14 amino acids. Germline V gene sequence: CDR1 ENHRY, CDR2 SYGVKD. V shed 8 bases and J shed 1 base, with 15 bases lying between them.

This clonotype was seen many times. The V gene is TRBV4-2, the J gene TRBJ2-5, with D hard to call. The CDR3 runs to 13 residues. Germline V gene lookup returns CDR1 LGHNA and CDR2 YNFKEQ. V lost 5 bases, J lost 4 bases, and 11 bases lay in between. The DNA of the CDR3 is TGTGCCAGCAGCTTAGAGGTCAGAGAGACCCAGTACTTC. Encoded protein: CASSLEVRETQYF.

This clonotype was found a few times. The V gene is TRBV14, the J gene TRBJ1-1; D uncertain. This CDR3 is 15 amino acids long. Germline V lookup: CDR1 SGHDN, CDR2 FVKESK. The V gene lost 4 bases and the J gene lost 7 bases, with 19 bases spanning the gap. The CDR3 nucleotides read TGTGCCAGCAGCCTAACTCGATATTTGCGGGATGAAGCTTTCTTT. It translates to CASSLTRYLRDEAFF.

This clonotype was picked up many times. This chain connects TRBV3-1 to TRBJ2-5; 7 bases map to TRBD2. This CDR3 is built from 16 residues. Germline V lookup: CDR1 LGHDT, CDR2 YNNKEL (reference sequence). Trimming took 0 bases from V and 2 from J; bases not matched to a gene: 6. The CDR3 DNA reads TGTGCCAGCAGCCAAGATACCGGGGGGACTCAAGAGACCCAGTACTTC. This codes for CASSQDTGGTQETQYF.

This clonotype was picked up many times. The genes are TRBV11-3 and TRBJ2-1; TRBD1 aligns across 12 bases. Germline V CDR1 and CDR2: SGHNT, YENEEA. The CDR3 length is 15 residues. Trimming at V came to 4 bases and at J to 9 bases, leaving 7 bases not matched to a gene. In nucleotides, the CDR3 is TGTGCCAGCAGCTACTCCGGGACAGGGGGCAGTGAGCAGTTCTTC. Translated: CASSYSGTGGSEQFF. The full variable domain, its missing parts supplied by reference TRBV11-3 and TRBJ2-1, is EAGVVQSPRYKIIEKKQPVAFWCNPISGHNTLYWYLQNLGQGPELLIRYENEEAVDDSQLPKDRFSAERLKGVDSTLKIQPAELGDSAVYLCASSYSGTGGSEQFFGPGTRLTVL.

This clonotype was counted at least ten times. The chain combines TRBV28 with TRBJ2-7; D might be TRBD1 (6 bases). The germline V gene encodes CDR1 MDHEN and CDR2 SYDVKM. Trimming shortened V by 2 bases and J by 7 bases, and 15 bases separated the two germline ends. The CDR3 has 14 residues. The CDR3 bases are TGTGCCAGCAGTTTACGACAGGCCCCGAGGGAGCAGTACTTC. Encoded protein: CASSLRQAPREQYF.